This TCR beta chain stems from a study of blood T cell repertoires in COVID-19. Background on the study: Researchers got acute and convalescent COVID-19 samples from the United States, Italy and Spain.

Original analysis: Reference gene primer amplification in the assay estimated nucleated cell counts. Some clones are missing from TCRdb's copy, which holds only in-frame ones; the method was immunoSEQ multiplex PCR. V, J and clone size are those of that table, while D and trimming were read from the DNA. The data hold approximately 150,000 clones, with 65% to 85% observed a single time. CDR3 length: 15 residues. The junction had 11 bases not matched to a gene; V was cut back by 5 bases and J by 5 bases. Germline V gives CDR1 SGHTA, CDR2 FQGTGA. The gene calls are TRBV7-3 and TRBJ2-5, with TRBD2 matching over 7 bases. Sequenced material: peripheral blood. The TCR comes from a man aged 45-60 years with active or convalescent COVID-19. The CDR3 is CASSKTGTTPETQYF. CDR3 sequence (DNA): TGTGCCAGCAGCAAAACCGGGACTACCCCGGAGACCCAGTACTTC.